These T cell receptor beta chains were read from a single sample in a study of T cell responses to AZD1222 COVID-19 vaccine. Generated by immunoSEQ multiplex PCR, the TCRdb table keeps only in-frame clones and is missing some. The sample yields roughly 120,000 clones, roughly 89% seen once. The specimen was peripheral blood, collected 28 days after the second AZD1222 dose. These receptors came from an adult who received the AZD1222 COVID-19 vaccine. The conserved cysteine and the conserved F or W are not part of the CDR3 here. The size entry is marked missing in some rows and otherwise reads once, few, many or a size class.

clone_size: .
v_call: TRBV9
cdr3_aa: ASSVSASYEQY

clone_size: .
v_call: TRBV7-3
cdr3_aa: ASSLKRTSEETQY

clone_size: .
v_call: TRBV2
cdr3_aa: ASSVAGGSPLH

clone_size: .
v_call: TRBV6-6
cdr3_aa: ASSPGRPKMNTEAF

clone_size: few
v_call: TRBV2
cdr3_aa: ASSTGTGGVSGNQPQH

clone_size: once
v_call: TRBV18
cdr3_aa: ASSPATNTEAF

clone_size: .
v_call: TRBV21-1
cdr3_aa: ASSKDREGTGELF

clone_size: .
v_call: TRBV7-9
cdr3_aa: ASSSRDRGPYGYT

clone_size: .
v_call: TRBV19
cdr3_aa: ASSPATLEQY

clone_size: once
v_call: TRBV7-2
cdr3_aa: ASSQEGSRGNIQY

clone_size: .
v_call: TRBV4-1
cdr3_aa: ASSLRAMMGETQY

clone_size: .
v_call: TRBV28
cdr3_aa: ASSVTSGGPPDTQY

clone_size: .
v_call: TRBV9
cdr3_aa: ASSRSGGPVNVLT

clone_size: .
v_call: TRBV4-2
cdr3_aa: ASSTGRMNTEAF

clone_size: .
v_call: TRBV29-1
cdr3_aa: SVGAPHEQY

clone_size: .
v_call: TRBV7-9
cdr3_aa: ASSLVPGIIYEQY

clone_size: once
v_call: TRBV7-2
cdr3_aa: ASSPDQSSYEQY

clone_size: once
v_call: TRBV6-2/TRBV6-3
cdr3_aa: ASSYWDREVHEQY

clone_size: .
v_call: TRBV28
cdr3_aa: ASSLPGSSTDTQY

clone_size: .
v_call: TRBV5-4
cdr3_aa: ASSQGQGVEKLF

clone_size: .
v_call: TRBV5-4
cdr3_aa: ASSYIAGDTGELF

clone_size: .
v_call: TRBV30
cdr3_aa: AWSATSANYEQY

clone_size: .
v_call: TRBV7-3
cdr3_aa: ASSRLAGGYEQY

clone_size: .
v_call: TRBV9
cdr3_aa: ASSSTDRLPEAF

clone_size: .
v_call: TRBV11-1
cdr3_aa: ASSSQEGYSYEQY

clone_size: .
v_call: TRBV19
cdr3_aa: ASRTPQVAYNEQF

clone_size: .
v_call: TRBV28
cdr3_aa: ASSPYSGGNTIY

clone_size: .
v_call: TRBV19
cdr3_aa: ASAVGPEAF

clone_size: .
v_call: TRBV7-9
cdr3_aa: ASSLAGGGQPQH

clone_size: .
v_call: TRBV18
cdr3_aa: ASSPGEEYGYT

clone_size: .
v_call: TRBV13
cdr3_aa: ASSQGLAGQPQH

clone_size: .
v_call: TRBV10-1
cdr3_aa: ASSEMGLAGGVAYEQY

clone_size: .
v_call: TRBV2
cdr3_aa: ASIDRGYNTEAF

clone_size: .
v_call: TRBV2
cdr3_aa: ASSGAGAYGYT

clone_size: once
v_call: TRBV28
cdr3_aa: ASSGFYNEQF

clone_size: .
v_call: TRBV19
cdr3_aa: ASSIEGGAYEQY

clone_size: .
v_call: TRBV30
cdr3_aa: AWSYGGNQPQH

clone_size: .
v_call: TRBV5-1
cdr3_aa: ASSLASGGTNYGYT

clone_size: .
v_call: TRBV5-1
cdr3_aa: ASSLSGSNEKLF

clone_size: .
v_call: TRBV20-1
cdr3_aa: SASAGSYEQY

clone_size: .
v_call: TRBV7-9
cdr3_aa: ASSSQGAEQY

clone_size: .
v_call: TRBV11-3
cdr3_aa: ASRPGRGYNEQF

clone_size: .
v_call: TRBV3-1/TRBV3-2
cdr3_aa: ASSQDRPNEQF

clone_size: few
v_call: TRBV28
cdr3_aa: ASRPGGLLGYT

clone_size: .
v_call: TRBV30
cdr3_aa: AWSGTSGYTDTQY